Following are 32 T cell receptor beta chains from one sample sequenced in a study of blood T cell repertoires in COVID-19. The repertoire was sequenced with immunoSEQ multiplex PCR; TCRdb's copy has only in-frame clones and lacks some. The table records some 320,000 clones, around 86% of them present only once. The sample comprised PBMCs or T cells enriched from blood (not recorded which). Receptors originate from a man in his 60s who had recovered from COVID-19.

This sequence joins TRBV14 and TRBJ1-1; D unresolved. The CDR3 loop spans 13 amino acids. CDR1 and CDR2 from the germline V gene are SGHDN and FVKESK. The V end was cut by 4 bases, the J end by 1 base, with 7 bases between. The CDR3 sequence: CASSLHKNTEAFF. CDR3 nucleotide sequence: TGTGCCAGCAGCCTCCACAAGAACACTGAAGCTTTCTTT.

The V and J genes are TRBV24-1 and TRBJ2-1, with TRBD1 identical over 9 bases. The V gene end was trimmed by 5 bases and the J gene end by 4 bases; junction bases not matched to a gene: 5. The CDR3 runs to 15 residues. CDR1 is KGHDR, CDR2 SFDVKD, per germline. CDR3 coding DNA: TGTGCCACCAGTGGCCCACAGGGGGCTTACAATGAGCAGTTCTTC. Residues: CATSGPQGAYNEQFF.

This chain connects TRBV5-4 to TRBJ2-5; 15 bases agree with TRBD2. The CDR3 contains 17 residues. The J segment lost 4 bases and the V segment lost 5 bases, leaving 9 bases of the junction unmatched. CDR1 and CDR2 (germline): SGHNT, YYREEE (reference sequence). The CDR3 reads CASSRGLAGGAPETQYF. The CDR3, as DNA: TGTGCCAGCAGTCGTGGACTAGCGGGAGGGGCCCCAGAGACCCAGTACTTC.

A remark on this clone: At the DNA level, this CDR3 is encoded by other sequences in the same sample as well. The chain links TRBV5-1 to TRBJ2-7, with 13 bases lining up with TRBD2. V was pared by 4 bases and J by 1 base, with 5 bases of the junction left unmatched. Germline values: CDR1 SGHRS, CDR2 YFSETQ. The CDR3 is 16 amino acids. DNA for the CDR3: TGCGCCAGCAGCCCCCCGGGACTAGCGGGATCCTACGAGCAGTACTTC. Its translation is CASSPPGLAGSYEQYF. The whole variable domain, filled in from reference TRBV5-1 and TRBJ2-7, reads KAGVTQTPRYLIKTRGQQVTLSCSPISGHRSVSWYQQTPGQGLQFLFEYFSETQRNKGNFPGRFSGRQFSNSRSEMNVSTLELGDSALYLCASSPPGLAGSYEQYFGPGTRLTVT.

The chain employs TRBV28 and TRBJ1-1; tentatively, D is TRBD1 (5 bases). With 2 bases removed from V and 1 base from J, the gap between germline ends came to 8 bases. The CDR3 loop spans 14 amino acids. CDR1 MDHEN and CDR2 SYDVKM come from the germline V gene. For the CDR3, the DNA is TGTGCCAGCAGTTTAGGACAAAGGAACACTGAAGCTTTCTTT. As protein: CASSLGQRNTEAFF.

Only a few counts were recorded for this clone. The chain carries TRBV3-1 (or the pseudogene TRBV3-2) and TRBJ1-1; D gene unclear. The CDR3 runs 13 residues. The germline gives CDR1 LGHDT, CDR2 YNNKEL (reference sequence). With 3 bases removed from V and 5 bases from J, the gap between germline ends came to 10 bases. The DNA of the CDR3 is TGTGCCAGCAGCCACCTAGAAGGTACTGAAGCTTTCTTT. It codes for CASSHLEGTEAFF.

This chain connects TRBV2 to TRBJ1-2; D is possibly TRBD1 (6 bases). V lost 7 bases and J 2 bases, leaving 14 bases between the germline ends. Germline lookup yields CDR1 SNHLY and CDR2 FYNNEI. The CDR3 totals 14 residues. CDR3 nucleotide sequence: TGTGCCAGCAACTACAGGGCGTCCAACTATGGCTACACCTTC. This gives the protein CASNYRASNYGYTF.

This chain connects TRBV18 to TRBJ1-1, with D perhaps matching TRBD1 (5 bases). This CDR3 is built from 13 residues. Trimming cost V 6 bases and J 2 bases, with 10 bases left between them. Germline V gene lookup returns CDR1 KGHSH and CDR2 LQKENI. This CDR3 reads CASSQTGNTEAFF. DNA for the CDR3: TGTGCCAGCTCCCAAACAGGAAACACTGAAGCTTTCTTT.

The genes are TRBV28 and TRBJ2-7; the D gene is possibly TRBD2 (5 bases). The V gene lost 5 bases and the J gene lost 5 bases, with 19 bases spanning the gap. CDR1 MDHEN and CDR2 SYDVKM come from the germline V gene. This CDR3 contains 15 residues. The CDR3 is CASSPSGRPPNEQYF. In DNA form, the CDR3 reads TGTGCCAGCAGTCCCAGCGGCAGGCCACCCAACGAGCAGTACTTC.

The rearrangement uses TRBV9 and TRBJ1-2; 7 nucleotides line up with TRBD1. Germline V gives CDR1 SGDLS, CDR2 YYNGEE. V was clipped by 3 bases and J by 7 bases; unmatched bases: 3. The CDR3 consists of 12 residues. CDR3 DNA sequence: TGTGCCAGCAGCGCTCAGGGGGTTGGCTACACCTTC. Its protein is CASSAQGVGYTF.

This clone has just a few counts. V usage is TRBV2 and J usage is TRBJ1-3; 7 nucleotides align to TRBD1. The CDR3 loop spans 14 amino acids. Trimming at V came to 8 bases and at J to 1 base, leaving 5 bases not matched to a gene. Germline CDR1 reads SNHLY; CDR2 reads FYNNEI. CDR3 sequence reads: CASGGTASGNTIYF. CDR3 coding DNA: TGTGCCAGCGGGGGGACAGCATCTGGAAACACCATATATTTT.

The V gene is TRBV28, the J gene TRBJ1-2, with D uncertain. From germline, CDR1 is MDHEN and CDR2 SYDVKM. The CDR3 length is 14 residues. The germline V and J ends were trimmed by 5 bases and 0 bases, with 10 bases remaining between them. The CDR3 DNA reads TGTGCCAGCAGTAACCCACTCCCTAACTATGGCTACACCTTC. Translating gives CASSNPLPNYGYTF.

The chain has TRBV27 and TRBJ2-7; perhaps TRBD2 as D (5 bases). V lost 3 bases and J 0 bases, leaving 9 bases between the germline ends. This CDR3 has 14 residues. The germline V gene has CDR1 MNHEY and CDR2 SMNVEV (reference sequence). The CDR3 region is CASSLPGSSYEQYF. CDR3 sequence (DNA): TGTGCCAGCAGTTTGCCGGGGAGCTCCTACGAGCAGTACTTC.

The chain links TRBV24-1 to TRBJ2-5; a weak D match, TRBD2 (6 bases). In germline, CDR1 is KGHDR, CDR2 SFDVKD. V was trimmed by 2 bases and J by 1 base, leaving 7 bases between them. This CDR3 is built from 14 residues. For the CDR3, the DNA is TGTGCCACCAGTGATTGGGACTTCCAAGAGACCCAGTACTTC. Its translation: CATSDWDFQETQYF.

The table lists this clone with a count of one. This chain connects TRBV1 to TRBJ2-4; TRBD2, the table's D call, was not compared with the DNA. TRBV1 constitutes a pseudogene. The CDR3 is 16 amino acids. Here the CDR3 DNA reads TGCACCAGCACCTCTAATAGCGGGAAAGCCAAAAACATTCAGTACTTC. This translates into CTSTSNSGKAKNIQYF.

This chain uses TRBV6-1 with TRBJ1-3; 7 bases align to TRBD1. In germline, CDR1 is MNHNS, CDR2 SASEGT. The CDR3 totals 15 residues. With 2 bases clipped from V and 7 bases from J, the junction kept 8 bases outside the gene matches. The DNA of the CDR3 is TGTGCCAGCAGTGAAAATCACAGGGGAGAGAACACCATATATTTT. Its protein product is CASSENHRGENTIYF.

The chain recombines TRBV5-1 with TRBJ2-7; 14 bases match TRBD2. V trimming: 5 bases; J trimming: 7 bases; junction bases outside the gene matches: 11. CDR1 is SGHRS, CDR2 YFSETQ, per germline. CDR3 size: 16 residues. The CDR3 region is CASSLSTGTSGREQYF. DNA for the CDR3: TGCGCCAGCAGTCTCTCTACCGGGACTAGCGGGAGAGAGCAGTACTTC.

The CDR3 DNA sequence: TGTGCCAGCAGCGTAGCGGGAGAGACCCAGTACTTC. This gives the protein CASSVAGETQYF. The chain is built from TRBV9 and TRBJ2-5, with D unresolved. V was pared by 0 bases and J by 4 bases, with 4 bases between. Per germline, CDR1 SGDLS and CDR2 YYNGEE. The CDR3 runs to 12 residues.

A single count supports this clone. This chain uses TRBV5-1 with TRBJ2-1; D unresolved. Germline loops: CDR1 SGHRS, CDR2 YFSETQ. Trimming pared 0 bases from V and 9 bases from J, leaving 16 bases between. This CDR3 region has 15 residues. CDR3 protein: CASSLASLPSGEQFF. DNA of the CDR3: TGCGCCAGCAGCTTGGCCAGTCTACCCTCAGGTGAGCAGTTCTTC. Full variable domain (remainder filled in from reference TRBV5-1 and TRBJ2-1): KAGVTQTPRYLIKTRGQQVTLSCSPISGHRSVSWYQQTPGQGLQFLFEYFSETQRNKGNFPGRFSGRQFSNSRSEMNVSTLELGDSALYLCASSLASLPSGEQFFGPGTRLTVL.

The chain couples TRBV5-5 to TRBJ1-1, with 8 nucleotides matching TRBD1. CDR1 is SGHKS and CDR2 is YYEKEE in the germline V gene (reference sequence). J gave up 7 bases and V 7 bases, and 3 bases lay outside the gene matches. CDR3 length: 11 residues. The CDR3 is CASFGQGEAFF. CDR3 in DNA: TGTGCCAGCTTCGGACAGGGTGAAGCTTTCTTT.

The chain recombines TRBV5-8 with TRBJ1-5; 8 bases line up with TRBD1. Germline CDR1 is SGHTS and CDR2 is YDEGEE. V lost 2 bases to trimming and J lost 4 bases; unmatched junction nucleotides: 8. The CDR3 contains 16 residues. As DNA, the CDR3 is TGTGCCAGCAGCTTCCACAGGGGGACTGCAAATCAGCCCCAGCATTTT. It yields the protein CASSFHRGTANQPQHF.

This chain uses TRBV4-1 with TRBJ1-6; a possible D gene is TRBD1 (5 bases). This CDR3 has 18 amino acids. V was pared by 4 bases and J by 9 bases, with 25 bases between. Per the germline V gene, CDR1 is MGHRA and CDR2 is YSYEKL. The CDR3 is CASSRGTGDRLISSPLHF. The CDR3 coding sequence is TGCGCCAGCAGCCGAGGAACGGGGGATCGCCTAATTTCTTCACCCCTCCACTTT.

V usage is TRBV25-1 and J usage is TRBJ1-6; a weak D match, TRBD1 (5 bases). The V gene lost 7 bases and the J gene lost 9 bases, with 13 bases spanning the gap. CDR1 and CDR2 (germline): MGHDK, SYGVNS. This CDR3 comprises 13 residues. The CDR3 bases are TGTGCCAGCACGACAGCCTTTGGTTCACCCCTCCACTTT. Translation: CASTTAFGSPLHF.

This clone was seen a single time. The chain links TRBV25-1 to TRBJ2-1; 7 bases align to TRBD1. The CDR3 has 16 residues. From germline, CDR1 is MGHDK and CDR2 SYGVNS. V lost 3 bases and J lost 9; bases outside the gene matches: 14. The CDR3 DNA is TGTGCCAGCAGTGACCATGACAGGGTGAGGGTCCGTGAGCAGTTCTTC. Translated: CASSDHDRVRVREQFF.

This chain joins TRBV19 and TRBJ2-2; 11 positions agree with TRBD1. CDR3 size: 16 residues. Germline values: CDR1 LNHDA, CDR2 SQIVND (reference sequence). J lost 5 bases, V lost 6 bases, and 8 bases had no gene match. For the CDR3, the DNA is TGTGCCAGTAGGGGTGGACAGGGGGCGAGTACCGGGGAGCTGTTTTTT. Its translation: CASRGGQGASTGELFF.

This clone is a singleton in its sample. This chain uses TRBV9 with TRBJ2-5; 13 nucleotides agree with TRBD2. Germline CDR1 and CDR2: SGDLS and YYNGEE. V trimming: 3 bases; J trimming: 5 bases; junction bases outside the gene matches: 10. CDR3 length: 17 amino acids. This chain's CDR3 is CASSEGRLAGGGETQYF. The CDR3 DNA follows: TGTGCCAGCAGCGAGGGGAGACTAGCGGGAGGTGGGGAGACCCAGTACTTC.

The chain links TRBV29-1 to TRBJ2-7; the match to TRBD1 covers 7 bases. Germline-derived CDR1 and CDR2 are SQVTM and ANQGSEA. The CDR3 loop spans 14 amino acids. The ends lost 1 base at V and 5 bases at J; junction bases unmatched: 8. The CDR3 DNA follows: TGCAGCGTTGAAGGTTTACAGGGGAAGGACGAGCAGTACTTC. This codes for CSVEGLQGKDEQYF.

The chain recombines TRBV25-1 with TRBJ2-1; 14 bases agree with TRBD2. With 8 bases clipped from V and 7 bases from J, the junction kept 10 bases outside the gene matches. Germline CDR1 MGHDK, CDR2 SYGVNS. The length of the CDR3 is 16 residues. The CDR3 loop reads CASGTSGSTVINEQFF. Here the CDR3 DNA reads TGTGCCAGCGGGACTAGCGGGAGTACCGTTATAAATGAGCAGTTCTTC.

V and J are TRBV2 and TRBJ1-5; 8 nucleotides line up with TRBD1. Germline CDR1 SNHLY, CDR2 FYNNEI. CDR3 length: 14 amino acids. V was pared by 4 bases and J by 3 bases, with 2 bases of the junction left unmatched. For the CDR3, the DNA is TGTGCCAGCAGTGTGGACAGGGTCAATCAGCCCCAGCATTTT. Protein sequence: CASSVDRVNQPQHF.

The CDR3 DNA follows: TGTGCCAGCAGTGAGCCGGGACAGGGCGTCGCTGAAGCTTTCTTT. Translating gives CASSEPGQGVAEAFF. This chain uses TRBV28 with TRBJ1-1; 9 bases match TRBD1. The CDR3 runs to 15 residues. V dropped 5 bases and J dropped 6; count of bases not matched to a gene: 10. Germline lookup yields CDR1 MDHEN and CDR2 SYDVKM.

DNA of the CDR3: TGTGCCAGTGCGGGGGAGTCTGGTGGGGCCAACGTCCTGACTTTC. Residues: CASAGESGGANVLTF. This chain uses TRBV6-4 with TRBJ2-6; 7 bases are shared with TRBD2. The V segment lost 9 bases and the J segment 3 bases; nucleotides outside the gene matches: 8. The CDR3 length is 15 residues. The germline gives CDR1 MRHNA, CDR2 SNTAGT.

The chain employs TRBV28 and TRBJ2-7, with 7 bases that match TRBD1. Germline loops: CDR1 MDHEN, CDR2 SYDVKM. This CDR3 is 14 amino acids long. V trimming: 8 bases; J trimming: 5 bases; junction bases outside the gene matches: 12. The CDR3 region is CASFPGRGFNEQYF. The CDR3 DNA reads TGTGCCAGCTTCCCAGGCAGGGGGTTCAACGAGCAGTACTTC.